A selection of T cell receptor beta chains follows, all from one sample in a study of blood T cell repertoires in COVID-19. The data were produced by immunoSEQ multiplex PCR, yet TCRdb's version contains in-frame clones alone and is incomplete. The sample lists under 45,000 clones; 85% were seen once. The source material was peripheral blood. Every receptor here comes from a man aged 50-59 years with active COVID-19. The CDR3 runs from the conserved cysteine through the conserved F or W. Each record gives: J gene, D gene, V gene, CDR3 protein. D genes are given only for firm matches.

TRBJ1-1 - TRBV4-3 CASSQDLRLVNTEAFF
TRBJ2-2 - TRBV18 CAGSLQGQNTGELFF
TRBJ1-5 - TRBV7-9 CASSLGDNSNQPQHF
TRBJ1-6 TRBD1 TRBV10-3 CAISGDRGNRSPLHF
TRBJ2-2 - TRBV7-8 CASSSPFTGELFF
TRBJ1-2 - TRBV5-1 CASSLGVNYGYTF
TRBJ2-7 - TRBV10-3 CAISRGPGHEQYF
TRBJ2-3 TRBD1 TRBV6-2/TRBV6-3 CASSRRTGGASDTQYF
TRBJ2-1 TRBD2 TRBV29-1 CSVVPLREPYNEQFF
TRBJ1-4 TRBD1 TRBV30 CAWRKTGGEKLFF
TRBJ2-1 - TRBV5-4 CASIRSGSNEQFF
TRBJ1-2 TRBD1 TRBV5-1 CASGQGDSHGYTF
TRBJ2-5 TRBD2 TRBV2 CASRREGPETQYF
TRBJ2-2 - TRBV5-4 CASSLPRTPIDTGELFF
TRBJ1-6 - TRBV5-4 CASSSTDVSPLHF
TRBJ2-5 TRBD2 TRBV4-2 CASSQERSGGQETQYF
TRBJ2-7 - TRBV13 CASSLWMQATYEQYF
TRBJ1-2 - TRBV15 CATSRRNPNYGYTF
TRBJ2-1 TRBD2 TRBV12-3/TRBV12-4 CASRGGEYNEQFF
TRBJ1-5 - TRBV5-8 CASSFLSGEDQPQHF
TRBJ2-2 - TRBV19 CASSPLIGELFF
TRBJ1-1 TRBD1 TRBV19 CASSGGQGARVHTNTEAFF
TRBJ2-5 - TRBV11-3 CASSLVPGRGTQYF
TRBJ1-5 - TRBV30 CAWKLAGTASNQPQHF
TRBJ2-2 - TRBV5-6 CASSFVRVFTGELFF
TRBJ1-4 - TRBV5-4 CASSSSMGRGGGKLFF
TRBJ1-2 TRBD1 TRBV24-1 CATSGTGNGYTF
TRBJ1-1 TRBD1 TRBV19 CASSTQGAGNTEAFF
TRBJ1-1 TRBD1 TRBV30 CAWSQQGGTEAFF
TRBJ1-2 - TRBV28 CASSYKTRGVDGYTF
TRBJ1-1 - TRBV2 CASKRGRGTEAFF
TRBJ1-6 - TRBV5-1 CASSLEGVNSPLHF
TRBJ2-7 - TRBV5-4 CAGKLAGTYEQYF
TRBJ2-3 - TRBV12-3/TRBV12-4 CASSFKGADTQYF
TRBJ1-6 - TRBV11-2 CASSTGGNYNSPLHF
TRBJ2-7 TRBD2 TRBV10-3 CAISDRLAGPYEQYF
TRBJ1-4 - TRBV20-1 CSASSTNGEKLFF
TRBJ2-1 - TRBV13 CASSSTQGLRGEQFF
TRBJ2-1 TRBD2 TRBV5-1 CASSFVLAPGNEQFF